A selection of T cell receptor beta chains follows, all from one sample in a study of blood T cells in healthy people across ages. TCRdb analysed the 5' RACE reads with MiXCR anew, one entry per CDR3 protein. Of over 1,500,000 distinct CDR3 sequences in the sample, around 40% were seen once. Sample: blood. These receptor sequences come from a human donor in good health. Both conserved end residues are part of each CDR3. The D gene is left open where the match is weak. Clone size appears in some rows only: once, few, many, or a class for an expanded clone.

>TRBV29-1|TRBJ2-7|.|few
CSVVGGDRSYEQYF
TGCAGCGTTGTGGGGGGAGACAGATCCTACGAGCAGTACTTC
>TRBV12-3/TRBV12-4|TRBJ1-2|.|few
CASSGGNYCGYTF
TGTGCCAGCTCGGGGGGTAACTACTGTGGCTACACCTTC
>TRBV6-2/TRBV6-3|TRBJ2-7|.|.
CASSYSRRDQSYEQYF
TGTGCCAGCAGTTACTCCAGGAGGGATCAGTCCTACGAGCAGTACTTC
>TRBV20-1|TRBJ2-7|TRBD2|.
CSAPQQPGLPSYEQYF
TGCAGTGCCCCACAGCAACCGGGACTACCCTCCTACGAGCAGTACTTC
>TRBV7-9|TRBJ2-4|TRBD1|few
CASSLTGDQPIQYF
TGTGCCAGCAGCTTAACAGGGGACCAGCCCATTCAGTACTTC
>TRBV7-9|TRBJ2-5|.|.
CASSLPGGPAGKETQYF
TGTGCCAGCAGCTTACCTGGGGGCCCGGCGGGGAAAGAGACCCAGTACTTC
>TRBV5-1|TRBJ1-2|.|.
CASSWYGRDYGYTF
TGCGCCAGCAGCTGGTACGGACGGGACTATGGCTACACCTTC
>TRBV5-1|TRBJ2-1|TRBD1|few
CASSKQDRESQQFF
TGCGCCAGCAGCAAACAGGACAGGGAGAGTCAGCAGTTCTTC
>TRBV7-2|TRBJ2-2|.|once
CASSLAGGPATGERFF
TGTGCCAGCAGCTTAGCGGGGGGGCCGGCCACCGGGGAGCGGTTTTTT
>TRBV4-2|TRBJ2-5|.|.
CASSQGMTETQYF
TGTGCCAGCAGCCAAGGGATGACGGAGACCCAGTACTTC
>TRBV7-2|TRBJ1-4|TRBD1|many
CASSFEPGQQATNEKLFF
TGTGCCAGCAGCTTTGAACCGGGACAGCAGGCAACTAATGAAAAACTGTTTTTT
>TRBV4-1|TRBJ2-5|.|.
CASSLPYGETQYF
TGCGCCAGCAGCCTCCCTTATGGGGAGACCCAGTACTTC
>TRBV29-1|TRBJ2-5|.|few
CSVEDPLEETQYF
TGCAGCGTTGAAGACCCCCTAGAAGAGACCCAGTACTTC
>TRBV29-1|TRBJ2-6|.|.
CGVDEVSGANVLTF
TGCGGCGTTGATGAAGTCTCTGGGGCCAACGTCCTGACTTTC
>TRBV7-9|TRBJ2-5|TRBD2|.
CASSARLAGVGETQYF
TGTGCCAGCAGCGCAAGACTAGCGGGGGTCGGAGAGACCCAGTACTTC
>TRBV7-7|TRBJ2-1|.|few
CASSVRDLPYNEQFF
TGTGCTAGCAGCGTTAGGGATTTACCCTACAATGAGCAGTTCTTC
>TRBV7-6|TRBJ2-3|.|few
CASSGSPGPRADTQYF
TGTGCCAGCAGCGGAAGTCCGGGACCACGGGCAGATACGCAGTATTTT
>TRBV27|TRBJ2-7|.|.
CASRGPFPYEQYF
TGTGCCAGCAGGGGACCGTTCCCCTACGAGCAGTACTTC
>TRBV18|TRBJ2-1|.|.
CASSPNRGPHNEQFF
TGTGCCAGCTCACCAAATAGGGGACCACACAATGAGCAGTTCTTC
>TRBV29-1|TRBJ2-5|.|.
CSVESVKGGKLGTQYF
TGCAGCGTTGAAAGTGTTAAGGGGGGAAAGTTGGGGACCCAGTACTTC
>TRBV7-2|TRBJ1-2|.|once
CASSSGSTYGYTF
TGTGCCAGCAGCTCCGGAAGCACCTATGGCTACACCTTC
>TRBV5-1|TRBJ2-7|TRBD2|.
CASSFASGLPYEQYF
TGCGCCAGCAGCTTCGCTAGCGGGTTACCCTACGAGCAGTACTTC
>TRBV11-2|TRBJ1-2|.|.
CASSPQGAPYGYTF
TGTGCCAGCAGCCCACAGGGAGCCCCCTATGGCTACACCTTC
>TRBV12-3/TRBV12-4|TRBJ1-1|.|.
CASSVNEFQGNTEAFF
TGTGCCAGCAGTGTAAATGAATTCCAGGGGAACACTGAAGCTTTCTTT
>TRBV2|TRBJ2-5|TRBD2|few
CASRAGLAGRTEYF
TGTGCCAGCAGGGCTGGACTAGCGGGGAGGACGGAGTACTTC
>TRBV7-6|TRBJ1-2|.|once
CASSLVLTAVLFNYGYTF
TGTGCCAGCAGCCTAGTTTTAACCGCAGTCCTATTTAACTATGGCTACACCTTC
>TRBV7-2|TRBJ1-2|.|few
CASSLYWGSDYGYTF
TGTGCCAGCAGCTTATATTGGGGATCAGACTATGGCTACACCTTC
>TRBV7-2|TRBJ2-7|.|.
CASEQDSYEQYF
TGTGCCAGCGAGCAGGACAGCTACGAGCAGTACTTC
>TRBV7-9|TRBJ1-2|TRBD1|once
CASSLFQGENGYTF
TGTGCCAGCAGCTTATTTCAGGGGGAAAATGGCTACACCTTC
>TRBV7-9|TRBJ2-1|TRBD1|.
CASSTGGFVSDEQFF
TGTGCCAGCAGCACAGGGGGCTTCGTTTCGGATGAGCAGTTCTTC
>TRBV10-3|TRBJ2-1|.|.
CATNPGWSSYNEQFF
TGTGCCACCAACCCAGGCTGGAGCTCCTACAATGAGCAGTTCTTC
>TRBV6-6|TRBJ1-1|.|.
CASNPGDQAFF
TGTGCCAGCAACCCAGGAGACCAGGCTTTCTTT
>TRBV7-9|TRBJ1-4|.|.
CASSHGPSGRGKLFF
TGTGCCAGCAGCCATGGGCCTTCGGGAAGGGGAAAACTGTTTTTT
>TRBV4-3|TRBJ2-3|TRBD1|.
CASSQETGSSDTQYF
TGCGCCAGCAGCCAAGAGACAGGGAGCTCAGATACGCAGTATTTT
>TRBV29-1|TRBJ1-1|.|.
CSVKTGSNTEAFF
TGCAGCGTTAAGACAGGTTCGAACACTGAAGCTTTCTTT
>TRBV7-3|TRBJ2-5|.|.
CASSLTGRDQETQYF
TGTGCCAGCAGCTTAACGGGTCGGGACCAAGAGACCCAGTACTTC
>TRBV11-3|TRBJ2-3|TRBD2|few
CASSSLLGGGTDTQYF
TGTGCCAGCAGCTCCTTGCTCGGCGGGGGAACAGATACGCAGTATTTT
>TRBV7-2|TRBJ2-1|.|.
CASSFNRADEQFF
TGTGCCAGCAGCTTTAACAGGGCGGATGAGCAGTTCTTC
>TRBV5-4|TRBJ1-1|TRBD1|.
CASSLGQGMATHTEAFF
TGTGCCAGCAGCCTCGGACAGGGAATGGCGACACACACTGAAGCTTTCTTT
>TRBV6-1|TRBJ1-2|.|.
CASSESWDLGYGYTF
TGTGCCAGCAGTGAATCGTGGGACCTGGGCTATGGCTACACCTTC
>TRBV5-1|TRBJ2-7|TRBD1|.
CASSTGQGVVEQYF
TGCGCCAGCAGCACAGGACAGGGAGTGGTCGAGCAGTACTTC
>TRBV7-3|TRBJ2-3|TRBD1|.
CASSSDRGGTDTQYF
TGTGCCAGCAGCTCGGACAGGGGCGGCACAGATACGCAGTATTTT
>TRBV7-9|TRBJ2-7|.|.
CVSRSGSGAIHEQYF
TGTGTCAGCAGGAGCGGTTCGGGGGCGATCCACGAGCAGTACTTC
>TRBV27|TRBJ1-5|.|few
CASSFSGVGQPQHF
TGTGCCAGCAGTTTTTCGGGGGTCGGTCAGCCCCAGCATTTT
>TRBV5-1|TRBJ2-7|.|.
CASSPWRVGYEQYF
TGCGCCAGCAGCCCCTGGAGGGTGGGCTACGAGCAGTACTTC
>TRBV29-1|TRBJ1-2|.|.
CSVQADLRHTF
TGCAGCGTTCAGGCGGACCTAAGGCACACCTTC